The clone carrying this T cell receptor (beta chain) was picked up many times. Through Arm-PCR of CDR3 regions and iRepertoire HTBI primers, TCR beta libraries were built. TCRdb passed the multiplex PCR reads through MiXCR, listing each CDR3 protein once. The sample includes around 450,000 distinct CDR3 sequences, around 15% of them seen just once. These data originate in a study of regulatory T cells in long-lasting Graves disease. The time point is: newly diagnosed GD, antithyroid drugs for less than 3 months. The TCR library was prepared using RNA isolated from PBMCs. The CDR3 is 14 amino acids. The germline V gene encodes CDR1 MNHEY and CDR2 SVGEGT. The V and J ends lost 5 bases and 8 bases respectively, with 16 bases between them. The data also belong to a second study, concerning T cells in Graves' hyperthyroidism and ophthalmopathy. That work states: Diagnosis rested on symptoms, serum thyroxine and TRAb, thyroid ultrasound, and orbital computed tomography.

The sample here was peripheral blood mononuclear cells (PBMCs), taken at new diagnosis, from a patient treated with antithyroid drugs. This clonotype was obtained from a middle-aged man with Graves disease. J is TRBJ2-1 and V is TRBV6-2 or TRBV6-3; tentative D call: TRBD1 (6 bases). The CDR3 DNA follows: TGTGCCAGCAGTGAAGATGTCAGGGGATATGAGCAGTTCTTC. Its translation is CASSEDVRGYEQFF.